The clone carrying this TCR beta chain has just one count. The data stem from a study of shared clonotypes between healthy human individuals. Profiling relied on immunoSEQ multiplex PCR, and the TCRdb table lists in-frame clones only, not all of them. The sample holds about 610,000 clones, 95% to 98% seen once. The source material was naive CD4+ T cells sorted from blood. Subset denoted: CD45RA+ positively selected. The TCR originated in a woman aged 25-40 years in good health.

CDR3: CASSIFGGSNEQFF. The CDR3 DNA is TGTGCCAGTAGTATATTTGGAGGATCTAATGAGCAGTTCTTC. This chain connects TRBV19 to TRBJ2-1; TRBD2 might be the D (5 bases). The V end was cut by 2 bases, the J end by 7 bases, with 12 bases between. Germline CDR1 and CDR2: LNHDA and SQIVND (reference sequence). This CDR3 comprises 14 residues. Drawing the rest from reference TRBV19 and TRBJ2-1, the complete variable domain is DGGITQSPKYLFRKEGQNVTLSCEQNLNHDAMYWYRQDPGQGLRLIYYSQIVNDFQKGDIAEGYSVSREKKESFPLTVTSAQKNPTAFYLCASSIFGGSNEQFFGPGTRLTVL.